One sample yielded the 18 T cell receptor beta chains listed below, sequenced in a study of EBV T-cell therapy then PD-1 blockade in nasopharyngeal carcinoma. Antigen specificity for these receptors is unknown. Clones were sequenced by immunoSEQ multiplex PCR, and TCRdb holds only the in-frame ones, with some missing. Counted here are roughly 20,000 clones, 84% occurring once; the ten biggest clones make up approximately 31%. Treatment noted: AdE1-LMPpoly-expanded autologous EBV-specific T-cell therapy followed by anti-PD-1 nivolumab. Sequenced here: CD8+ T cells from blood, sampled around day 33 from a patient whose treatment included autologous EBV-specific T cells and nivolumab. The receptors shown here come from a middle-aged man with nasopharyngeal carcinoma.

This chain connects TRBV19 to TRBJ2-3, with TRBD1 matching over 8 bases. Germline CDR1 reads LNHDA; CDR2 reads SQIVND (reference sequence). Trimming at V came to 4 bases and at J to 9 bases, leaving 9 bases not matched to a gene. CDR3 size: 14 residues. Written as DNA, the CDR3 is TGTGCCAGTAGTAGTGGAGGAACAGGGGGGACGCAGTATTTT. As protein: CASSSGGTGGTQYF. The complete variable domain, with remaining parts taken from reference TRBV19 and TRBJ2-3, reads DGGITQSPKYLFRKEGQNVTLSCEQNLNHDAMYWYRQDPGQGLRLIYYSQIVNDFQKGDIAEGYSVSREKKESFPLTVTSAQKNPTAFYLCASSSGGTGGTQYFGPGTRLTVL.

This chain connects TRBV18 to TRBJ1-2, with D perhaps TRBD1 (6 bases). The germline CDR1 and CDR2 sequences are KGHSH and LQKENI. Deletions cut 6 bases from V and 5 bases from J, with 16 bases between. The CDR3 consists of 14 residues. Here the CDR3 reads CASSLLGGAYGYTF. CDR3 sequence (DNA): TGTGCCAGCTCCCTATTGGGGGGGGCTTATGGCTACACCTTC.

The chain is built from TRBV27 and TRBJ2-1; 8 bases align to TRBD2. Trimming at V came to 4 bases and at J to 9 bases, leaving 14 bases not matched to a gene. The V gene's germline CDR1 is MNHEY and CDR2 SMNVEV (reference sequence). This CDR3 region has 16 residues. CDR3 coding DNA: TGTGCCAGCAGTTCAAGAGGACTAGTCGGGGGGGGTGAGCAGTTCTTC. Translating it yields CASSSRGLVGGGEQFF.

This rearrangement joins TRBV29-1 to TRBJ2-1, with 16 nucleotides matching TRBD2. This CDR3 has 16 amino acids. The J segment lost 4 bases and the V segment lost 7 bases, leaving 7 bases of the junction unmatched. From germline, CDR1 is SQVTM and CDR2 ANQGSEA. In nucleotides, the CDR3 is TGCAGCGCCGAGGGACTAGCGGGGGGGCGGTACAATGAGCAGTTCTTC. It yields the protein CSAEGLAGGRYNEQFF.

V usage is TRBV27 and J usage is TRBJ1-2, with D possibly TRBD1 on 5 matching bases. Per germline, CDR1 MNHEY and CDR2 SMNVEV (reference sequence). V gave up 6 bases and J gave up 4 bases, with 15 bases separating them. The CDR3 runs 14 residues. In DNA form, the CDR3 reads TGTGCCAGCAGCTCTCGGGGGGTGGGCTATGGCTACACCTTC. Protein sequence: CASSSRGVGYGYTF.

The chain recombines TRBV2 with TRBJ2-3; 7 bases map to TRBD2. The CDR3 length is 16 residues. CDR1 and CDR2 from the germline V gene are SNHLY and FYNNEI. V was clipped by 1 base and J by 1 base; unmatched bases: 5. CDR3 nucleotide sequence: TGTGCCAGCAGTGAAGTGGCGGGGGTGGGCACAGATACGCAGTATTTT. Amino acids: CASSEVAGVGTDTQYF.

The chain carries TRBV9 and TRBJ2-7; maybe TRBD1 (6 bases). The germline V gene encodes CDR1 SGDLS and CDR2 YYNGEE. V gave up 4 bases and J gave up 0 bases, with 14 bases separating them. The CDR3 length is 15 residues. CDR3 residues: CASSPRAGASYEQYF. CDR3 in DNA: TGTGCCAGCAGCCCTAGAGCAGGGGCCTCCTACGAGCAGTACTTC.

The CDR3: CASSPRTSNTEAFF. DNA of the CDR3: TGTGCCAGCAGCCCCAGGACCTCGAACACTGAAGCTTTCTTT. The chain has TRBV7-3 and TRBJ1-1; D unresolved. Germline V lookup: CDR1 SGHTA, CDR2 FQGTGA. V dropped 5 bases and J dropped 1 base, with 11 bases sitting between them. The CDR3 spans 14 residues.

This chain links TRBV11-2 with TRBJ2-5, with D hard to call. The CDR3 consists of 14 residues. Per germline, CDR1 SGHAT and CDR2 FQNNGV. V gave up 1 base and J gave up 5 bases, with 11 bases separating them. This CDR3 is CASSLVGSRETQYF. The CDR3 DNA follows: TGTGCCAGCAGCTTAGTCGGCAGTCGGGAGACCCAGTACTTC.

The chain is built from TRBV11-3 and TRBJ2-2; D not resolved. The ends were cut back, 6 bases at V and 3 bases at J, with 11 bases in the middle. From germline, CDR1 is SGHNT and CDR2 YENEEA. This CDR3 spans 14 amino acids. The CDR3 nucleotides read TGTGCCAGCAGGCCCGGTGGGGACACCGGGGAGCTGTTTTTT. Residues: CASRPGGDTGELFF.

This chain uses TRBV12-3 or TRBV12-4 with TRBJ2-7; TRBD1 matches 10 bases. This CDR3 spans 13 amino acids. With V trimmed by 4 bases and J by 3 bases, 0 bases remained unmatched. The CDR3 here is CASSWTGGYEQYF. Here the CDR3 DNA reads TGTGCCAGCAGTTGGACAGGGGGCTACGAGCAGTACTTC.

This clone was picked up one time. This chain connects TRBV7-3 to TRBJ2-7, with D tentatively TRBD1 or TRBD2 (6 bases each). The CDR3 totals 11 residues. Germline V CDR1 and CDR2: SGHTA, FQGTGA. V shed 8 bases and J shed 7 bases, with 12 bases lying between them. CDR3 residues: CASRGGGEQYF. CDR3 sequence (DNA): TGTGCCAGCCGTGGAGGGGGAGAGCAGTACTTC. Filled out from reference TRBV7-3 and TRBJ2-7, the complete variable domain reads GAGVSQTPSNKVTEKGKYVELRCDPISGHTALYWYRQSLGQGPEFLIYFQGTGAADDSGLPNDRFFAVRPEGSVSTLKIQRTERGDSAVYLCASRGGGEQYFGPGTRLTVT.

Within the sample, this clone is medium-sized. V usage is TRBV4-2 and J usage is TRBJ2-7; D gene unclear. Germline values: CDR1 LGHNA, CDR2 YNFKEQ. V shed 0 bases and J shed 4 bases, with 13 bases lying between them. This CDR3 is built from 15 residues. The DNA for the CDR3 is TGTGCCAGCAGCCAAGAGGCGGCTAGGGCATACGAGCAGTACTTC. Amino acids: CASSQEAARAYEQYF.

The CDR3 nucleotides are TGTGCCAGCAGTGAGGGACTGAGCTATGGCTACACCTTC. Translating it yields CASSEGLSYGYTF. The chain recombines TRBV2 with TRBJ1-2; tentative D call: TRBD1 (5 bases). Germline loops: CDR1 SNHLY, CDR2 FYNNEI. With 3 bases removed from V and 4 bases from J, the gap between germline ends came to 9 bases. The CDR3 is made up of 13 amino acids.

The chain joins TRBV7-9 to TRBJ2-3; the match to TRBD1 covers 7 bases. Germline trimming cut 5 bases from V and 1 base from J; bases unmatched to any gene: 3. This CDR3 is built from 14 residues. Germline CDR1 reads SEHNR; CDR2 reads FQNEAQ (reference sequence). CDR3 sequence: CASSPGQGTDTQYF. CDR3 in DNA: TGTGCCAGCAGCCCCGGACAGGGCACAGATACGCAGTATTTT.

The rearrangement links TRBV30 to TRBJ2-4, with D unclear. Trimming left V 6 bases short and J 4 bases short, with 10 bases between. Germline V gene data show CDR1 as GTSNPN and CDR2 as SVGIG (reference sequence). The CDR3 consists of 12 residues. In DNA form, the CDR3 reads TGTGCCTGTTGTGAAGGAAAAAACATTCAGTACTTC. This gives the protein CACCEGKNIQYF.

V gene TRBV6-4 combines with J gene TRBJ2-2; 10 bases line up with TRBD1. The junction had 12 bases not matched to a gene; V was cut back by 8 bases and J by 3 bases. Germline lookup yields CDR1 MRHNA and CDR2 SNTAGT. CDR3 length: 17 residues. The CDR3 nucleotides are TGTGCCAGCGGCCCTGCTGCCGGGACAGGGGACACCGGGGAGCTGTTTTTT. It translates to CASGPAAGTGDTGELFF.

The chain carries TRBV13 and TRBJ1-4; TRBD1 is a possible D gene (5 bases). Germline CDR1 and CDR2: PRHDT and FYEKMQ (reference sequence). The CDR3 is 14 amino acids. V lost 4 bases and J lost 3, with 9 bases in between. CDR3 sequence reads: CASSSEGPNEKLFF. Here the CDR3 DNA reads TGTGCCAGCAGCTCGGAGGGGCCTAATGAAAAACTGTTTTTT.